What follows are 6 T cell receptor beta chains derived from one specimen sequenced in a study of Ad26.COV2.S vaccination and SARS-CoV-2 variants. Treatment indicated: around 19 received Ad26.COV2.S at low or high dose, single or two shots; 5 received placebo; per-sample allocation not given. Sampling occurred on day 63 after the first vaccine or placebo injection. Assay: immunoSEQ multiplex PCR; the TCRdb copy retains only in-frame clones and omits some. The sample includes about 350,000 clones, around 89% of them seen just once. Sequenced here: peripheral blood, sampled in a trial of Ad26.COV2.S vaccine versus placebo. All receptors derive from a person between 18 and 59 years old who received the Ad26.COV2.S COVID-19 vaccine or a placebo.

There are a few counts of this clone. The V gene is TRBV10-3, the J gene TRBJ2-5; the D call may be TRBD1 or TRBD2 (5 bases each). There are 15 residues in the CDR3. CDR1 is ENHRY and CDR2 is SYGVKD in the germline V gene. Trimming took off 3 bases at V and 4 bases at J, with 15 bases between the two ends. DNA for the CDR3: TGTGCCATCAGTGACGTGGGGGATCTTGGAGAGACCCAGTACTTC. Amino acids: CAISDVGDLGETQYF.

This chain joins TRBV30 and TRBJ1-4; D uncertain. V was pared by 4 bases and J by 2 bases, with 11 bases between. The CDR3 covers 14 residues. Germline V gene data show CDR1 as GTSNPN and CDR2 as SVGIG (reference sequence). The CDR3 coding sequence is TGTGCCTGGAATCGAGACGGCACTAATGAAAAACTGTTTTTT. Translating gives CAWNRDGTNEKLFF.

The V and J genes are TRBV4-1 and TRBJ2-3; D is tentatively TRBD1 or TRBD2 (5 bases each). The CDR3 extends over 18 amino acids. Trimming stripped 0 bases from V and 1 base from J, with 17 bases between. Germline CDR1 is MGHRA and CDR2 is YSYEKL. The CDR3 region is CASSQDRSDGGGTDTQYF. Written as DNA, the CDR3 is TGCGCCAGCAGCCAAGATCGTTCTGATGGGGGAGGCACAGATACGCAGTATTTT.

This sequence joins TRBV7-2 and TRBJ1-2, with D unresolved. With 7 bases removed from V and 4 bases from J, the gap between germline ends came to 13 bases. Germline lookup yields CDR1 SGHTA and CDR2 FQGNSA. This CDR3 has 13 amino acids. CDR3 coding DNA: TGTGCCAGCACCCTGCGGGGAATCTATGGCTACACCTTC. This encodes CASTLRGIYGYTF.

This chain uses TRBV4-1 with TRBJ1-4; 8 bases match TRBD1. This CDR3 has 16 residues. V lost 0 bases, J lost 3 bases, and 3 bases stayed unmatched. Germline V gene sequence: CDR1 MGHRA, CDR2 YSYEKL. CDR3: CASSQDKDRANEKLFF. CDR3 DNA sequence: TGCGCCAGCAGCCAAGACAAGGACAGGGCTAATGAAAAACTGTTTTTT.

The V call is TRBV7-2, the J call TRBJ2-3; 7 bases are a match to TRBD2. The V segment lost 3 bases and the J segment 2 bases; nucleotides outside the gene matches: 5. CDR3 length equals 15 residues. Germline V CDR1 and CDR2: SGHTA, FQGNSA. The CDR3 reads CASSLDGTTTDTQYF. CDR3 bases: TGTGCCAGCAGCTTGGACGGGACTACCACAGATACGCAGTATTTT.